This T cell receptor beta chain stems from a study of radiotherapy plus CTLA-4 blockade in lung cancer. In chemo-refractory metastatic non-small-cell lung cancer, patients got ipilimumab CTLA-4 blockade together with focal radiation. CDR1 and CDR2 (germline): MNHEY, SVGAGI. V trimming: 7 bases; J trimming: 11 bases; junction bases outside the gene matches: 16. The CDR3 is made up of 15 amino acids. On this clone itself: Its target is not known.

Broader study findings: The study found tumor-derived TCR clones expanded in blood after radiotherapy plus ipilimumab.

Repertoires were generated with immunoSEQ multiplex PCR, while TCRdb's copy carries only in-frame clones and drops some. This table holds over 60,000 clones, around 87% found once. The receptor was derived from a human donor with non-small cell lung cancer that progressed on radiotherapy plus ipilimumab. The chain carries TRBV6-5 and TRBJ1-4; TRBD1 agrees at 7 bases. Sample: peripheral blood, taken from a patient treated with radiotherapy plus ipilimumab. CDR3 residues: CASKPGDSPWEKLFF. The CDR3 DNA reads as TGTGCCAGCAAACCAGGGGACAGTCCTTGGGAGAAACTGTTTTTT.